Here is one TCR beta chain with its context. Its antigen is currently not known. No much larger clone is present one base from it, and per-base qualities are unavailable. This specimen comes from a study of control samples from healthy donors and cancer patients (TCRdb year 2020). Library preparation used the immunoSEQ multiplex PCR assay. TCRdb retrieved this table from immuneACCESS and kept in-frame rearrangements only. Not all clones are present; in checked studies, unresolved V genes account for under half, and no reason is known for the remainder. The table for this sample lists around 180,000 clones; 75% to 95% of them were counted only once. The leading ten clones occupy around 2% of the sample. The trim is 6 bases for V and 7 bases for J, with a gap of 13 bases between the germline ends. CDR1 and CDR2 are read off the germline V gene as WSHSY and SAAADI. CDR3 length: 13 amino acids, cysteine to phenylalanine. The sequence is cut down to CDR3 DNA, 39 bases in frame from base 1.

Sequenced sample: blood. Recombination linked TRBV10-2 to TRBJ1-5; the D gene is perhaps TRBD1, on 6 matching bases. This TCR was recovered from a woman aged 40 to 49 in good health. CDR3 region: CASSSQTGQPQHF. The DNA sequence reads TGCGCCAGCAGCAGCCAAACAGGGCAGCCCCAGCATTTT.